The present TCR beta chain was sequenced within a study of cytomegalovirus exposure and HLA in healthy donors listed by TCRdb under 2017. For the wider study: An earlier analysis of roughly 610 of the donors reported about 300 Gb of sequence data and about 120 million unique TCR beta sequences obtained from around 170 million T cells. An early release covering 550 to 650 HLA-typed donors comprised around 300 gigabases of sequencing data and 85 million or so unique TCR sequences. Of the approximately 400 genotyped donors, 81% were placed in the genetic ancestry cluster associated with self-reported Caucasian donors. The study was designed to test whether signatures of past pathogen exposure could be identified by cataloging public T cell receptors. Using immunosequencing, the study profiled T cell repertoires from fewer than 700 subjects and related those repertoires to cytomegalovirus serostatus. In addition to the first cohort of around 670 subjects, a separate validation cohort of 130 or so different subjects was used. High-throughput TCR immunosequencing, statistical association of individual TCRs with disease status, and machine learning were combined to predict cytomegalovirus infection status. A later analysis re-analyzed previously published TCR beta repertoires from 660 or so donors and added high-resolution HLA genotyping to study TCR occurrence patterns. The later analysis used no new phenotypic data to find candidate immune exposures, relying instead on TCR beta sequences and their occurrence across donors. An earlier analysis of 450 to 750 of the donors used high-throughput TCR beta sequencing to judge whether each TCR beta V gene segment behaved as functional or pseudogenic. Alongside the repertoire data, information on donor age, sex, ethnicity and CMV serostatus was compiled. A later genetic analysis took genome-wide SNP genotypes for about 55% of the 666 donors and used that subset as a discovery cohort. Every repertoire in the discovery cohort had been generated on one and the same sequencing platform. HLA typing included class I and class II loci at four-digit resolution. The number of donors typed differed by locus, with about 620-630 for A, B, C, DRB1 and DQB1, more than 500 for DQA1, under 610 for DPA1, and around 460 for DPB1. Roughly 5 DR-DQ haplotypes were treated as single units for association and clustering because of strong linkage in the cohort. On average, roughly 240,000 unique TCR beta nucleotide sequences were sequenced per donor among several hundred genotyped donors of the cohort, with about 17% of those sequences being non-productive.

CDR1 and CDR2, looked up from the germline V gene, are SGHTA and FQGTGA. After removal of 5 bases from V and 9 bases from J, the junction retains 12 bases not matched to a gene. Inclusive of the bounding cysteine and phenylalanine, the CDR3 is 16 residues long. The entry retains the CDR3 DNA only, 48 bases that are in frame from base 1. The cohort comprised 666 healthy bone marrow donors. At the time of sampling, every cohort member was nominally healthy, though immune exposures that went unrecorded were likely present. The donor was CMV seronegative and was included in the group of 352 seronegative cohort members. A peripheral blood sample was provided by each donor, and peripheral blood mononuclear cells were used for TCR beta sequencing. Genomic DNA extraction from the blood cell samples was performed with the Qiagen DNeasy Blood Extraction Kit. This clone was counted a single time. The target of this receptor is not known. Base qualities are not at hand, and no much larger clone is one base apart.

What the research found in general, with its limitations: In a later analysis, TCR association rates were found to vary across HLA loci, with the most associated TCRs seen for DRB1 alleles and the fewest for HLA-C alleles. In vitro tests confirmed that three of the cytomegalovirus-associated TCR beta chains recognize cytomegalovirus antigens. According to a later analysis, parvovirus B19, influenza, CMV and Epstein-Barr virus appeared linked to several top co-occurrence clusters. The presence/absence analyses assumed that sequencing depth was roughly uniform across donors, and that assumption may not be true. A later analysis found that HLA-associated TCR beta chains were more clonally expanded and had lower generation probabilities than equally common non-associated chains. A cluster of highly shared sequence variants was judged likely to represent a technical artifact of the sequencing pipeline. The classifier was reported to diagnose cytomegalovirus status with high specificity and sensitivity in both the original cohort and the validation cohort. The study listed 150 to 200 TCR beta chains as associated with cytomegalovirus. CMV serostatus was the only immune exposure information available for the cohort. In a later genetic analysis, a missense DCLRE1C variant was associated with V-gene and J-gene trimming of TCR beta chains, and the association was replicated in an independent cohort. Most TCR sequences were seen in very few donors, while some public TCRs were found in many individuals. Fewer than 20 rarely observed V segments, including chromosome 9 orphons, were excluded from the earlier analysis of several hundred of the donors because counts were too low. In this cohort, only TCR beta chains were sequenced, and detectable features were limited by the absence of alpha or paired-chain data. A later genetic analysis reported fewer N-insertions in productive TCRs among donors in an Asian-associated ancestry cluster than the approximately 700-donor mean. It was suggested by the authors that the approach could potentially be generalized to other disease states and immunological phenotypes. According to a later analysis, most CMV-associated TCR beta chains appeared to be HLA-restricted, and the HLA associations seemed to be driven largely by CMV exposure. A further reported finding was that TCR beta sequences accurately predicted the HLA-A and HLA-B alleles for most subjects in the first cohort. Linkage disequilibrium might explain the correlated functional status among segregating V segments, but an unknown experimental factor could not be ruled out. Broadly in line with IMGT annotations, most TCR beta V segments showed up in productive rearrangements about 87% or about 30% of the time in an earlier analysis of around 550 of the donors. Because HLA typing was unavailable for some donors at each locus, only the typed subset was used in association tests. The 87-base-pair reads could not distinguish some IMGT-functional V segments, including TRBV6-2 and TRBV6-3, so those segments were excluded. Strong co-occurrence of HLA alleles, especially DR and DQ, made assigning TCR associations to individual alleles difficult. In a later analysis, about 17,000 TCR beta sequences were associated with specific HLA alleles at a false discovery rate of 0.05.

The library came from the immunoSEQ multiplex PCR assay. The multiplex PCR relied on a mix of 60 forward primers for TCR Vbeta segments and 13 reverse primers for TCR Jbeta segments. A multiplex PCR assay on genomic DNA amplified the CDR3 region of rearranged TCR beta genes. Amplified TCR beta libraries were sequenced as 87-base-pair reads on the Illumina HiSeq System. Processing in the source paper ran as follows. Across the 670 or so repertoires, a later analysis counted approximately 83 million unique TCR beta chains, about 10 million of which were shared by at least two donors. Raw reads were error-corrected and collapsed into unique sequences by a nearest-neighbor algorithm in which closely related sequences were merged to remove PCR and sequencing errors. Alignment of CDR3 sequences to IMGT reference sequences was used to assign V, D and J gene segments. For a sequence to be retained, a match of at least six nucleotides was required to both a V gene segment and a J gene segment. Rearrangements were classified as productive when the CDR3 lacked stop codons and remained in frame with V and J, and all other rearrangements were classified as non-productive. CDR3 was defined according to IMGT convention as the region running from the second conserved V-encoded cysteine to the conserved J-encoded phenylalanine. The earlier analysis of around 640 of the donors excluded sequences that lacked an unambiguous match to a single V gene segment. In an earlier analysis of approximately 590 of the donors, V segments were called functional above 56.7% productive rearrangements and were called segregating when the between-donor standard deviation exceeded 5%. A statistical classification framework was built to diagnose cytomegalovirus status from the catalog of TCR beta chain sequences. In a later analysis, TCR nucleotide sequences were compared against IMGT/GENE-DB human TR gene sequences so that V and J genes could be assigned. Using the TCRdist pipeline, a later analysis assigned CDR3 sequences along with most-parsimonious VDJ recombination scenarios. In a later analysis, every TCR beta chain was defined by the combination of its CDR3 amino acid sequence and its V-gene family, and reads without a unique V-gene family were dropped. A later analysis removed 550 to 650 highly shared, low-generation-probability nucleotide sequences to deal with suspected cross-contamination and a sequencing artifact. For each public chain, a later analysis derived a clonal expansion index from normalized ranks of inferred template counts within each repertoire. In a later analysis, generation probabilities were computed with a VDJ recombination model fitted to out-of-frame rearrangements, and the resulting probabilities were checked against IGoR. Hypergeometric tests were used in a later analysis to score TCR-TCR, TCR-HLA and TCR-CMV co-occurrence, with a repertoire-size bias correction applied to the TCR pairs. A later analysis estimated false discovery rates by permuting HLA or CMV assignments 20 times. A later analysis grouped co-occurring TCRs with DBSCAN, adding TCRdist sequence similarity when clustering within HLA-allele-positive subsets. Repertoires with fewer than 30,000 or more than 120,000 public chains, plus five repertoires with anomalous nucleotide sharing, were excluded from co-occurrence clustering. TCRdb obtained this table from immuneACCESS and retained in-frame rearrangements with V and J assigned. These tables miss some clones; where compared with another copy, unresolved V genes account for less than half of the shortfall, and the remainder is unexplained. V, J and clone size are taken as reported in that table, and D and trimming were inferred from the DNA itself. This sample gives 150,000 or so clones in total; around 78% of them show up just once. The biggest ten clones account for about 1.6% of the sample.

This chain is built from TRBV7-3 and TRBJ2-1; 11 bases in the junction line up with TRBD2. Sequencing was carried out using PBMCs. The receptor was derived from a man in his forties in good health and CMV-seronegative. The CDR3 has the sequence CASSEGRLAGRGEQFF. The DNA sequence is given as TGTGCCAGCAGCGAAGGGAGACTAGCGGGACGGGGTGAGCAGTTCTTC.